The 5 T cell receptor beta chains reported below all come from one sample, sequenced in a study of OX40 agonist ivuxolimab in advanced cancers. Libraries were prepared by immunoSEQ multiplex PCR; TCRdb keeps only in-frame clonotypes and omits some of them. The table includes fewer than 65,000 clones, approximately 87% detected once. The sample here was CD4+ or CD8+ T cells sorted from blood, taken in a trial of the OX40 agonist ivuxolimab. Receptors originate from an adult with an advanced solid tumor such as melanoma, head and neck, liver or kidney cancer.

The chain uses TRBV11-2 and TRBJ2-5, with 9 bases lining up with TRBD1. The length of the CDR3 is 15 residues. Losses at the gene ends were 5 bases for V and 5 bases for J; bases not matched to a gene: 9. Germline lookup yields CDR1 SGHAT and CDR2 FQNNGV. CDR3 bases: TGTGCCAGCAGCCCAGCCTACAGGGGGCTGGAGACCCAGTACTTC. Amino acids: CASSPAYRGLETQYF.

The CDR3 loop is CSVDPGYNEQFF. Written as DNA, the CDR3 is TGCAGCGTTGACCCGGGTTACAATGAGCAGTTCTTC. The chain combines TRBV29-1 with TRBJ2-1; D is unclear. The CDR3 runs to 12 residues. V lost 3 bases to trimming and J lost 4 bases, with 7 bases between them. Germline loops: CDR1 SQVTM, CDR2 ANQGSEA.

The chain couples TRBV6-1 to TRBJ2-7; D unclear. Trimming took 3 bases from V and 7 from J, leaving 10 bases between them. The CDR3 is made up of 12 amino acids. Germline values: CDR1 MNHNS, CDR2 SASEGT. The CDR3 sequence is CASSDPLGEQYF. In DNA form, the CDR3 reads TGTGCCAGCAGTGATCCCCTGGGGGAGCAGTACTTC.

This clone came up a few times. This chain uses TRBV21-1 with TRBJ2-7; TRBD2 is the table's D call, not checked against the DNA. TRBV21-1 is marked as a pseudogene. CDR3 length equals 15 residues. This CDR3 is CASSKVSSGEYEQYF. CDR3 DNA: TGTGCCAGCAGCAAAGTCTCTAGCGGGGAGTACGAGCAGTACTTC.

The gene calls are TRBV5-1 and TRBJ1-1; D gene ambiguous. This CDR3 has 15 amino acids. V lost 0 bases and J lost 0, with 9 bases in between. Germline V gives CDR1 SGHRS, CDR2 YFSETQ. CDR3 region: CASSLGGTMNTEAFF. CDR3 bases: TGCGCCAGCAGCTTGGGGGGAACCATGAACACTGAAGCTTTCTTT.